Below are 5 T cell receptor beta chains sequenced from a single sample in a study of Ad26.COV2.S vaccination and SARS-CoV-2 variants. The sample's treatment: some 20 received Ad26.COV2.S at low or high dose, single or two shots; roughly 5 received placebo; per-sample allocation not given. Samples came from day 63 after the first vaccine or placebo injection. Sequencing used immunoSEQ multiplex PCR; TCRdb keeps in-frame clones, though not all of them. Of more than 400,000 clones listed, over 80% are singletons. The sample here was peripheral blood, taken in a trial of Ad26.COV2.S vaccine versus placebo. These receptors were obtained from a person between 18 and 65 years old who received the Ad26.COV2.S COVID-19 vaccine or a placebo.

Here the CDR3 reads CASSVLRQLLYGYTF. The CDR3 nucleotides are TGTGCCAGCAGCGTACTCCGACAGCTCCTTTATGGCTACACCTTC. The chain links TRBV9 to TRBJ1-2, with TRBD1 as a possible D gene (5 bases). The CDR3 consists of 15 residues. V lost 1 base to trimming and J lost 5 bases, with 15 bases between them. Per germline, CDR1 SGDLS and CDR2 YYNGEE.

J is TRBJ2-7 and V is TRBV13; TRBD2 matches at 13 bases. V gave up 4 bases and J gave up 7 bases; unmatched junction bases: 7. CDR3 length: 15 amino acids. The germline CDR1 and CDR2 sequences are PRHDT and FYEKMQ (reference sequence). For the CDR3, the DNA is TGTGCCAGCAGCTCGGGACTAGCGGGGTTTGGTGAGCAGTACTTC. The encoded protein is CASSSGLAGFGEQYF. Complete variable domain (other parts from reference TRBV13 and TRBJ2-7): AAGVIQSPRHLIKEKRETATLKCYPIPRHDTVYWYQQGPGQDPQFLISFYEKMQSDKGSIPDRFSAQQFSDYHSELNMSSLELGDSALYFCASSSGLAGFGEQYFGPGTRLTVT.

This chain links TRBV5-1 with TRBJ2-5; D is undetermined. V dropped 9 bases and J dropped 3 bases, with 15 bases sitting between them. CDR1 and CDR2 from the germline V gene are SGHRS and YFSETQ. CDR3 length equals 13 residues. CDR3 coding DNA: TGCGCCACCCAACTCGGCCCAGAAGAGACCCAGTACTTC. Protein: CATQLGPEETQYF.

This chain joins TRBV5-4 and TRBJ2-1, with TRBD2 matching 14 bases. The CDR3 has 15 residues. J lost 12 bases, V lost 4 bases, and 9 bases had no gene match. Per the germline V gene, CDR1 is SGHNT and CDR2 is YYREEE (reference sequence). The DNA for the CDR3 is TGTGCCAGCAGCAGAGCTGGGACTAGCGGGGGCACGCAGTTCTTC. Protein: CASSRAGTSGGTQFF.

The chain carries TRBV10-2 and TRBJ1-3; no definite D call. This CDR3 is 14 amino acids long. CDR1 is WSHSY and CDR2 is SAAADI in the germline V gene. The ends were cut back, 3 bases at V and 2 bases at J, with 8 bases in the middle. As DNA, the CDR3 is TGCGCCAGCAGTGATGGTGACACTGGAAACACCATATATTTT. Residues: CASSDGDTGNTIYF.